This T cell receptor beta chain came from a study of shared clonotypes between healthy human individuals (dated by TCRdb to 2020 to 2021). Background for the entire study: Three men and a couple of women, aged 18 to 49 years, made up the cohort. For each donor, CD4 naive and CD4 memory were each run on three plates, CD8 naive on two plates, and CD8 memory on one plate. To estimate repertoire size and how much clonotype sharing occurs between individuals, the study deeply sequenced the blood TCR repertoires of five healthy adults. Libraries were prepared and TCR repertoires were sequenced by different laboratories using diverse techniques, in order to increase sequencing depth and limit assay-specific biases. Between about 0.94 and 8.9 billion PBMCs per donor were obtained by leukapheresis. Study-wide conclusions, independent of this receptor: Because the study included a small number of donors, the genetic and exposure-history diversity represented was limited. Naive subsets generally had larger estimated clonotype richness than memory subsets did. Compared with non-shared clonotypes, clonotypes shared by all four sorted-subset donors had higher generation probabilities. Based on pairwise subsampling, the degree of clonotype sharing among donors was expected to be affected by sequencing depth. Only blood was sampled, and tissue TCR repertoires likely differ from those in blood. Across four donors, around 5.4% of naive CD4, 3.5% of naive CD8, 2.3% of memory CD4, and about 0.44% of memory CD8 clonotypes were shared. Rarefaction of sorted-subset datasets indicated incomplete sequencing despite the large sequencing depth.

Using the deep immunoSEQ assay, TCR CDR3 regions were amplified from genomic DNA by multiplex PCR. For each cell subset, the extracted genomic DNA was distributed evenly across all wells of several immunoSEQ 96-well plates, and each plate served as one replicate. For sorted subsets, around 0.2 ug of genomic DNA, equivalent to 25,000 to 35,000 T cell genomes, went into each replicate PCR. Purified libraries were quantified with a Qubit 3.0 fluorometer, sized on a Bioanalyzer 2100, and re-quantified with the KAPA Library Quantification kit. Each immunoSEQ 96-well plate was sequenced on its own single-read 150-cycle Illumina NextSeq 550 flow cell. The paper's processing steps were these. The immunoSEQ output contained only junctional sequences without quality scores, so filtering could not match that applied to full-length reads. Sequences were annotated with PyIR, a Python wrapper for IgBLAST v1.9, and V/J genes and CDR3 were assigned using IMGT germline references. Reads with weak V/J assignments (E-value above 1e-6), missing CDR3, stop codons, out-of-frame junctions, or ambiguous translated residues were removed. V3J clonotypes were defined as sequences sharing the same inferred V gene, J gene, and CDR3 amino acid sequence. Percentage overlap between repertoires was calculated by dividing the number of shared unique clonotypes by the size of the smaller repertoire. RTK rarefaction, the Chao1 estimator, and Recon v2.1 estimates of unobserved clonotypes were used to assess repertoire richness. For all TCRbeta clonotypes obtained by the gDNA method from a handful of donors, generation probabilities were computed with OLGA. Held by TCRdb, this immuneACCESS table contains in-frame sequences only and omits some clones. Under half of the omission traces to an unresolved V gene where checked; the cause of the rest is unknown. V and J calls and clone size follow that table, whereas D and trimming were derived from the DNA. The sample data list about 660,000 clones, and around 72% of these were observed just once. Together, the top ten hold 1.5% to 2% of the sample.

As to this clone: No antigen is known for it. No much larger clone exists at a distance of one base, and base qualities are not known.

Trimming leaves V shorter by 5 bases and J shorter by 4 bases, with the junction holding 9 bases beyond the gene matches. The germline V gene sets CDR1 to MDHEN and CDR2 to SYDVKM. The CDR3, from cysteine to phenylalanine, totals 17 residues. Of the read, only the CDR3 DNA is kept; its 51 bases are in frame from base 1. The donors were healthy, HIV-negative adults who had no recently reported acute infections or vaccinations. Every donor was a Caucasian adult residing in Nashville, Tennessee, USA. Magnetic negative selection was used to enrich CD4+ T cells, after which naive cells were positively selected on CD45RA and the negative fraction became the memory subset. Blood was collected by leukapheresis, and PBMCs were isolated by Ficoll-Histopaque density gradient centrifugation and then cryopreserved in liquid nitrogen vapor phase. Analytical flow cytometry was used to check the purity and quantity of every magnetically sorted T cell population. Genomic DNA was isolated from every sorted fraction and measured by UV absorbance on a Nanodrop 2000c.

Material for sequencing was memory CD4+ T cells sorted from blood. Reading the label with the study, this specimen's cell subset or site is: CD45RA-negative fraction. This chain joins TRBV28 to TRBJ2-2, with 11 junctional bases fitting TRBD2. The source is a woman aged 25 to 39 in good health. In nucleotide form, the sequence is TGTGCCAGCAGTCTACTCCGACTAGCGGGAAGCACCGGGGAGCTGTTTTTT. Translated, this gives CASSLLRLAGSTGELFF.